This passage covers 10 T cell receptor beta chains from one sample sequenced in a study of cytomegalovirus exposure and HLA in healthy donors (TCRdb year 2017). Libraries were constructed by the immunoSEQ multiplex PCR assay. The multiplex PCR relied on a mix of 60 forward primers for TCR Vbeta segments and 13 reverse primers for TCR Jbeta segments. The source is immuneACCESS, and TCRdb retained only in-frame sequences with V and J called. Part of the clones is not carried over; for the studies checked, unresolved V genes explain less than half of this, and the remainder is unexplained. This sample is represented by under 250,000 clones; 81% of them were singletons. The ten largest make up 7% to 9% of the sample. Sequencing was performed on PBMCs. These receptors came from a woman aged 60-75 years in good health and CMV-seropositive.

Concerning this clone: One end of the junction fails to match germline, which may point to a read error. J is TRBJ2-2 and V is TRBV6-1, with a tentative D call TRBD1 (5 bases). Germline CDR1 MNHNS, CDR2 SASEGT. The length of the CDR3 is 15 residues. CDR3 protein: CASSVVQGNTVELFF. The CDR3 DNA reads TGTGCCAGCAGTGTAGTGCAGGGAAACACCGTGGAGCTGTTTTTT.

The chain recombines TRBV7-8 with TRBJ2-7; TRBD1 matches 11 bases. CDR1 and CDR2 from the germline V gene are SGHVS and FQNEAQ. The CDR3 is 15 residues long. Trimming at V came to 5 bases and at J to 5 bases, leaving 8 bases not matched to a gene. This CDR3 reads CASSPLGQGGHEQYF. CDR3 DNA: TGTGCCAGCAGCCCCTTGGGACAGGGGGGCCACGAGCAGTACTTC.

This clone was seen a single time. Mismatch with germline at one junction end may stem from a read error. The same CDR3 arises from other DNA sequences in this sample as well. The chain recombines TRBV5-1 with TRBJ2-7, with 13 bases matching TRBD2. The CDR3 consists of 15 residues. The germline V gene encodes CDR1 SGHRS and CDR2 YFSETQ. The CDR3 is CASSLGTSGSFEQYF. For the CDR3, the DNA is TGCGCCAGCAGCTTGGGGACTAGCGGGAGCTTTGAGCAGTACTTT.

J is TRBJ2-7 and V is TRBV4-1, with D possibly TRBD2 on 7 matching bases. V was cut by 1 base and J by 3 bases, with 10 bases left in between. CDR1 is MGHRA and CDR2 is YSYEKL in the germline V gene. The CDR3 extends over 14 amino acids. CDR3 protein: CASSQGRGGYEQYF. The CDR3 DNA sequence: TGCGCCAGCAGCCAAGGGAGGGGGGGCTACGAGCAGTACTTC.

Concerning this clone itself: The same CDR3 can be traced to other DNA sequences in this sample. The chain carries TRBV19 and TRBJ2-3; 9 positions agree with TRBD1. CDR3 size: 15 residues. The germline CDR1 and CDR2 sequences are LNHDA and SQIVND (reference sequence). After removal of 4 bases from V and 1 base from J, the junction contained 3 bases not matched to a gene. CDR3 sequence: CASSTRTGGTDTQYF. Written as DNA, the CDR3 is TGTGCCAGTAGTACGCGGACAGGGGGCACAGATACGCAGTATTTT.

The chain couples TRBV2 to TRBJ2-5, with 8 bases identical to TRBD2. Germline CDR1 SNHLY, CDR2 FYNNEI. This CDR3 is 14 amino acids long. After removal of 4 bases from V and 4 bases from J, the junction contained 5 bases not matched to a gene. The CDR3 here is CASSGAGVRETQYF. In nucleotides, the CDR3 is TGTGCCAGCAGTGGAGCGGGAGTGAGAGAGACCCAGTACTTC.

The genes are TRBV5-8 and TRBJ2-7, with 7 bases that match TRBD1. This CDR3 has 14 residues. V was clipped by 2 bases and J by 4 bases; unmatched bases: 6. Germline CDR1 SGHTS, CDR2 YDEGEE. CDR3 DNA sequence: TGTGCCAGCAGCTTCCTGCGCAGGGGGTACGAGCAGTACTTC. Amino acids: CASSFLRRGYEQYF. Full variable domain (remainder filled in from reference TRBV5-8 and TRBJ2-7): EAGVTQSPTHLIKTRGQQATLRCSPISGHTSVYWYQQALGLGLQFLLWYDEGEERNRGNFPPRFSGRQFPNYSSELNVNALELEDSALYLCASSFLRRGYEQYFGPGTRLTVT.

Of note for this clone: One end of the junction is discordant with germline, which a read error may explain. CDR3 in DNA: TGTGCCAGCAGCGTAGCGGGAGCACCCGAGCAGTACTTC. Translating gives CASSVAGAPEQYF. The V gene is TRBV7-9, the J gene TRBJ2-7; 9 bases map to TRBD2. Germline V gene lookup returns CDR1 SEHNR and CDR2 FQNEAQ (reference sequence). The CDR3 is 13 amino acids.

The chain joins TRBV4-2 to TRBJ2-1, with unresolved D. V dropped 1 base and J dropped 0 bases, with 13 bases sitting between them. Germline lookup yields CDR1 LGHNA and CDR2 YNFKEQ. This CDR3 has 17 residues. The CDR3 DNA sequence: TGTGCCAGCAGCCAAGGTAGTGTCCCTGGCTCCTACAATGAGCAGTTCTTC. It translates to CASSQGSVPGSYNEQFF.

This rearrangement joins TRBV18 to TRBJ2-7; 10 bases are shared with TRBD2. The CDR3 length is 16 residues. V lost 0 bases and J lost 6; bases outside the gene matches: 8. Germline V gene data show CDR1 as KGHSH and CDR2 as LQKENI. The CDR3 coding sequence is TGTGCCAGCTCACCACCGGATAGCGGGAGGTTTGGCGAGCAGTACTTC. Its protein is CASSPPDSGRFGEQYF.